This T cell receptor (beta chain) was sequenced in a study of prognosis after radiotherapy for stage I lung cancer. Study context: Deemed medically inoperable were all patients with non-small cell lung cancer.

Trimming took 0 bases from V and 7 from J; bases not matched to a gene: 12. CDR3 size: 18 residues. Germline V CDR1 and CDR2: MGHRA, YSYEKL. Two-round multiplex PCR, the amplification method, yielded TCR beta CDR3 from genomic DNA. Amplification during the initial PCR round employed primers specific to each TRBV and TRBJ gene. TCRdb used MiXCR to reprocess the multiplex PCR reads, holding one entry per CDR3 protein. The sample lists some 25,000 distinct CDR3 sequences, approximately 35% occurring once. This material consisted of PBMCs, taken before or after stereotactic body radiation therapy (not recorded which). The sequence was obtained from a donor at least 50 years old with non-small cell lung cancer. This chain joins TRBV4-1 and TRBJ2-4, with TRBD1 matching over 10 bases. The chain's CDR3 is CASSQEGPPGQGRNIQYF. CDR3 in DNA: TGCGCCAGCAGCCAAGAGGGCCCCCCGGGACAGGGGCGGAACATTCAGTACTTC.